This T cell receptor (beta chain) was recorded in a study of T cell repertoires in cytomegalovirus infection. Turning to the study itself: In public TCR beta signatures, there were indications of both CMV infection and matching HLA type. The study's findings and limits: CMV carriers with the relevant HLA were identified by cumulative public TCR beta family frequency. HLA-C-restricted CMV clonotypes gave the most frequent clonotype in two of eight donors.

The CDR3 extends over 16 amino acids. CDR1 and CDR2 (germline): MDHEN, SYDVKM. The V gene end was trimmed by 5 bases and the J gene end by 2 bases; junction bases not matched to a gene: 7. TCRdb reprocessed the reads with MiXCR, giving one entry per CDR3 protein. This table has hundreds of thousands of distinct CDR3 sequences, about 10% appearing once. Remarks on this clonotype: Its specificity is unknown.

The chain uses TRBV28 and TRBJ2-1; 9 bases agree with TRBD2. Sample: PBMCs. This TCR was recovered from a human donor in good health (CMV status not recorded). Some clones in this sample may be carry-over from other donors' samples. CDR3 in DNA: TGTGCCAGCAGTCCCGGGACTAGCCGACCCTACAATGAGCAGTTCTTC. This encodes CASSPGTSRPYNEQFF.